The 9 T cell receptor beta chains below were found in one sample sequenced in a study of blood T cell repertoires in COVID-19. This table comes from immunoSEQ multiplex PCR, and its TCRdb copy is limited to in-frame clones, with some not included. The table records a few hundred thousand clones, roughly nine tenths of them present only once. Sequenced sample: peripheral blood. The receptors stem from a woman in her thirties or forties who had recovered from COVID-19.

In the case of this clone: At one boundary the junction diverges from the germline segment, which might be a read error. The CDR3 region has the DNA TGTGCCAGCAGCTTTGGAGGGGGCCCCTTTGACTTC. This translates into CASSFGGGPFDF. V usage is TRBV5-6 and J usage is TRBJ2-5, with D possibly TRBD1 on 7 matching bases. Looked up from germline, CDR1 is SGHDT and CDR2 is YYEEEE. The CDR3 runs 12 residues.

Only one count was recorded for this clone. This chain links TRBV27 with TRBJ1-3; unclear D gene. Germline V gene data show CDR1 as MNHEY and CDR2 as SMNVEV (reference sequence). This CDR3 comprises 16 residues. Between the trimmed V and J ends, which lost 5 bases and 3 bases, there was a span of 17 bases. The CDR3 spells CASSPGRQRGGNTIYF. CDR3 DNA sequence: TGTGCCAGCAGTCCCGGCCGGCAGCGAGGTGGAAACACCATATATTTT.

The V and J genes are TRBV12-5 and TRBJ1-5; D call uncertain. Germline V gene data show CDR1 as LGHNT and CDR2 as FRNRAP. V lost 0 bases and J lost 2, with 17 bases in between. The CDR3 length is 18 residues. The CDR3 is CASGLVLSGIRGNQPQHF. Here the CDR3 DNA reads TGTGCTAGTGGTTTGGTACTATCGGGGATACGGGGCAATCAGCCCCAGCATTTT.

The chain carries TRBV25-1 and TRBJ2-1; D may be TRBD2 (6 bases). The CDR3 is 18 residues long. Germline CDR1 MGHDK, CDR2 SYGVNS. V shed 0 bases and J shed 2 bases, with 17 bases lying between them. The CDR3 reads CASSEYYPGLQTYNEQFF. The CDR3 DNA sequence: TGTGCCAGCAGTGAATACTATCCGGGACTGCAAACCTACAATGAGCAGTTCTTC.

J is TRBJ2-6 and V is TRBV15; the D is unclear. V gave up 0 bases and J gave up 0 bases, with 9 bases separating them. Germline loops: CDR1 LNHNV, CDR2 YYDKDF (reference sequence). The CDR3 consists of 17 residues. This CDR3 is CATSREQALSGANVLTF. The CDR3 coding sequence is TGTGCCACCAGCAGAGAGCAGGCTCTCTCTGGGGCCAACGTCCTGACTTTC.

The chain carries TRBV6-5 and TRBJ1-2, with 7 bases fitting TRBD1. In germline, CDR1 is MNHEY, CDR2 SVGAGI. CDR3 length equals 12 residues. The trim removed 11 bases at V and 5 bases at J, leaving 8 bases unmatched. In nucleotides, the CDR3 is TGTGCCCACAAAGGGACAGCATATGGCTACACCTTC. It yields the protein CAHKGTAYGYTF.

In DNA, the CDR3 is TGTGCCAGCAGCTTAGGGGCAGTGGCGGGGGGTAGGGATGAGCAGTTCTTC. It yields the protein CASSLGAVAGGRDEQFF. The chain carries TRBV11-2 and TRBJ2-1, with 8 bases lining up with TRBD2. J was trimmed by 8 bases and V by 1 base; bases with no gene match: 13. The CDR3 consists of 17 residues. Germline V lookup: CDR1 SGHAT, CDR2 FQNNGV.

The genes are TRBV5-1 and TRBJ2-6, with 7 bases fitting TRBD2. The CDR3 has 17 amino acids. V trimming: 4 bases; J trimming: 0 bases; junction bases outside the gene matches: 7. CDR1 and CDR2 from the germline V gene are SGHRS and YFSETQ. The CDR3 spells CASSPREGSSGANVLTF. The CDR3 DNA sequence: TGCGCCAGCAGCCCCAGGGAGGGTAGCTCTGGGGCCAACGTCCTGACTTTC.

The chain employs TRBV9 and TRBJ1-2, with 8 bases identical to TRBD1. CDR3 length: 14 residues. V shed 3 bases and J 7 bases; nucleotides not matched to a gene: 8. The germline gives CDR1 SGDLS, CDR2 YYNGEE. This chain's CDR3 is CASSAIWTGTGYTF. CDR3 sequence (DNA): TGTGCCAGCAGCGCCATCTGGACAGGGACTGGCTACACCTTC.